Listed below are T cell receptor beta chains from one sample, sequenced in a study of CD8 T cells in Susac syndrome. TCRdb analysed the immunoSEQ multiplex PCR reads with MiXCR anew, one entry per CDR3 protein. Among some 77,000 distinct CDR3 sequences listed, under 95% were seen once. Sequencing was carried out using CD4+ T cells from PBMCs. The receptors derive from a human donor with Susac syndrome. Both conserved end residues are part of each CDR3. Each record gives: V gene, D gene, J gene, CDR3 DNA, CDR3 protein. A D gene is named only where the DNA matches it firmly.

v_gene: TRBV25-1
d_gene: NA
j_gene: TRBJ1-2
CDR3nt: TGTGCCAGCAGTGAGAATGACTATGGCTACACCTTC
CDR3aa: CASSENDYGYTF

v_gene: TRBV5-1
d_gene: NA
j_gene: TRBJ2-6
CDR3nt: TGCGCCAGCAGCTTACCCGACGGATCTCTGGCGGCCAACGTCCTGACTTTC
CDR3aa: CASSLPDGSLAANVLTF

v_gene: TRBV11-1
d_gene: NA
j_gene: TRBJ2-7
CDR3nt: TGTGCCAGCAGCTTACTCGGGAGCCCCCAGTCCGAGCAGTACTTC
CDR3aa: CASSLLGSPQSEQYF

v_gene: TRBV20-1
d_gene: TRBD2
j_gene: TRBJ2-5
CDR3nt: TGCAGTGCTATAGAGGAGGCTAGCGGGAGGGCCGGTGAAGAGACCCAGTACTTC
CDR3aa: CSAIEEASGRAGEETQYF

v_gene: TRBV19
d_gene: TRBD1
j_gene: TRBJ1-1
CDR3nt: TGTGCCAGTAGTCAACCGGGACAGGTCACTGAAGCTTTCTTT
CDR3aa: CASSQPGQVTEAFF

v_gene: TRBV3-1
d_gene: NA
j_gene: TRBJ1-1
CDR3nt: TGTGCCAGCAGCCAAGGTGTCGTTGAAGCTTTCTTT
CDR3aa: CASSQGVVEAFF

v_gene: TRBV15
d_gene: NA
j_gene: TRBJ2-5
CDR3nt: TGTGCCACCAGCAGAGATTTCCAGACCCAGTACTTC
CDR3aa: CATSRDFQTQYF

v_gene: TRBV20-1
d_gene: TRBD2
j_gene: TRBJ2-1
CDR3nt: TGCAGTGTTTCCCCTAGCGGGATTATAAATGAGCAGTTCTTC
CDR3aa: CSVSPSGIINEQFF

v_gene: TRBV29-1
d_gene: NA
j_gene: TRBJ2-3
CDR3nt: TGCAGCGTTTCCGAACTCGATACGCAGTATTTT
CDR3aa: CSVSELDTQYF

v_gene: TRBV6-2/TRBV6-3
d_gene: NA
j_gene: TRBJ2-3
CDR3nt: TGTGCCAGCAGTCACGAAAGGCGGGATATCATGCCAGATACGCAGTATTTT
CDR3aa: CASSHERRDIMPDTQYF